This TCR beta chain was sequenced during a study of blood T cell repertoires in COVID-19. Study information: COVID-19 samples, acute and convalescent, were from the United States, Italy and Spain.

Under the authors' procedure: Using reference gene primer amplification, nucleated cell counts were estimated. Measured with immunoSEQ multiplex PCR; TCRdb has only the in-frame clones, and not every one. V, J and clone size are taken as reported in that table, and D and trimming were inferred from the DNA itself. This sample has 150,000 to 200,000 clones, with 84% found just once. Germline V gene data show CDR1 as SNHLY and CDR2 as FYNNEI. This CDR3 region has 16 residues. V lost 5 bases and J lost 9; bases outside the gene matches: 9. The sequenced sample was peripheral blood. The sequence was collected from a man aged 18 to 35 with active or convalescent COVID-19. J is TRBJ1-6 and V is TRBV2, with TRBD1 identical over 11 bases. The CDR3 DNA reads as TGTGCCAGCAGTTTTTCAGGACAGGGGGCTTTTTCACCCCTCCACTTT. Its protein is CASSFSGQGAFSPLHF.